Only a few counts were recorded for the clone carrying this T cell receptor (beta chain). Its antigen is currently unknown. Donors were systemically healthy Caucasian individuals from Russia aged roughly 6 to 100 years. RNA extraction gave at least 5.5 micrograms of total RNA per sample. Combining a sample-barcoded 5' primer with a J-beta primer mix, a second PCR ran for about 6 to 11 cycles. MiXCR, run by TCRdb on the 5' RACE reads, gives a single entry per CDR3 protein. The top ten clones hold about 4% of a sample with approximately 1.5 million distinct CDR3 sequences, approximately 39% of them seen once. The CDR3 loop spans 12 amino acids. With 1 base removed from V and 8 bases from J, the gap between germline ends came to 8 bases. Germline V gene data show CDR1 as MGHRA and CDR2 as YSYEKL. The data originate from a study of blood T cells in healthy people across ages. Notes on the study in general: Significant beta diversity loss was already apparent by age roughly 40, declining roughly linearly. Higher diversity and more naive CD4+ cells were features of long-lived donors, compared to aged donors.

The receptor comes from a woman aged 18-29 years in good health. The material sequenced was blood. The chain carries TRBV4-1 and TRBJ1-1, with D unclear. As DNA, the CDR3 is TGCGCCAGCAGCCAAGGAGATGAGGAAGCTTTCTTT. The encoded protein is CASSQGDEEAFF.